This T cell receptor (beta chain) was captured in a study of T-cell reconstitution after alpha-beta-depleted transplantation in children. A library of TCRbeta sequences, prepared with unique molecular identifiers, was generated. TCRdb reprocessed the PCR reads via MiXCR and lists one record per CDR3 protein. Among 83,000 or so distinct CDR3 sequences listed, 7.5% to 9.5% were seen once. Trimming took off 5 bases at V and 4 bases at J, with 7 bases between the two ends. This CDR3 has 12 residues. Ten or more counts support this clonotype. This chain joins TRBV12-3 or TRBV12-4 and TRBJ2-3, with D uncertain. Here the sequenced sample was PBMCs from the stem cell graft donor, taken from the stem cell graft. The origin of this receptor is a human donor who donated a stem cell graft to a child with congenital amegakaryocytic thrombocytopenia. CDR3 bases: TGTGCCAGCAGTGGAAACCCAGATACGCAGTATTTT. Residues: CASSGNPDTQYF.